What follows describes a single TCR beta chain. Its antigen is as yet unknown. This sample is drawn from a study of blood T cells in healthy people across ages. Trimming took off 3 bases at V and 0 bases at J, with 12 bases between the two ends. Germline V gene sequence: CDR1 SGHDN, CDR2 FVKESK. This CDR3 has 15 amino acids. Sample-barcoded 5' priming and a J-beta primer mix drove a second PCR of about 6 to 11 cycles. Each cDNA molecule received a tag from a template-switch adaptor that had 12 random nucleotides. One entry per CDR3 protein results from TCRdb running MiXCR on the 5' RACE reads. The table has 540,000 or so distinct CDR3 sequences, 24% seen once. Study-wide results and caveats: No one knew whether donors had CMV, which possibly confounded expanded clonotype changes. Unsorted PBMCs ruled out conclusive naive versus antigen-experienced comparison.

These data are also associated with another study on T cells of mothers and their children.

The TCR sequence derives from a boy between 10 and 17 years old in good health. This chain joins TRBV14 and TRBJ2-7, with D uncertain. Sample: blood. CDR3 sequence reads: CASSHLGRSSYEQYF. The CDR3 nucleotides read TGTGCCAGCAGCCATTTAGGCAGGAGCTCCTACGAGCAGTACTTC. The whole variable domain, remainder taken from reference TRBV14 and TRBJ2-7, is EAGVTQFPSHSVIEKGQTVTLRCDPISGHDNLYWYRRVMGKEIKFLLHFVKESKQDESGMPNNRFLAERTGGTYSTLKVQPAELEDSGVYFCASSHLGRSSYEQYFGPGTRLTVT.